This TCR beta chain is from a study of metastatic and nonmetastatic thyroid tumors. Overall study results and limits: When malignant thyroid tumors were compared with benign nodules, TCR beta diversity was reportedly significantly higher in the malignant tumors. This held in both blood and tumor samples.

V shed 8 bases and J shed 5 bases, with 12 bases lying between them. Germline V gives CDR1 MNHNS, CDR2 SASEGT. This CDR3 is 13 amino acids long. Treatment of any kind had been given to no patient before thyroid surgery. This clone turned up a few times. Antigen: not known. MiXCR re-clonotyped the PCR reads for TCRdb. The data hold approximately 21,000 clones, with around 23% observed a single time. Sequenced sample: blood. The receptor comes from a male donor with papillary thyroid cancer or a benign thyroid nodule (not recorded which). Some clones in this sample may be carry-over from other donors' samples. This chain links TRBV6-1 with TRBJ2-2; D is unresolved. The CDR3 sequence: CASGILGTGELFF. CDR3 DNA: TGTGCCAGCGGTATTCTGGGTACCGGGGAGCTGTTTTTT.